This TCR beta chain was identified during a study of spatial heterogeneity in lung cancer. TCRdb itself ran the 5' RACE reads through MiXCR, one entry per CDR3 protein. This table has just under 45,000 distinct CDR3 sequences, around 21% appearing once. General study points: Resection saw ubiquitous expanded tumor TCRs appear in blood more than follow-up did.

This clonotype was picked up a small number of times. Its matching antigen is unknown. CDR1 is MNHEY and CDR2 is SVGAGI in the germline V gene. This CDR3 comprises 14 residues. Trimming took off 5 bases at V and 3 bases at J, with 11 bases between the two ends. The time point is: blood at routine non-recurrence follow-up after resection. V and J are TRBV6-5 and TRBJ1-5; D not resolved. Here the sequenced sample was PBMCs, taken at follow-up. The TCR sequence derives from a female donor with early-stage non-small cell lung cancer. The CDR3 spells CASSLGGHNQPQHF. DNA for the CDR3: TGTGCCAGCAGTCTTGGTGGCCACAATCAGCCCCAGCATTTT.